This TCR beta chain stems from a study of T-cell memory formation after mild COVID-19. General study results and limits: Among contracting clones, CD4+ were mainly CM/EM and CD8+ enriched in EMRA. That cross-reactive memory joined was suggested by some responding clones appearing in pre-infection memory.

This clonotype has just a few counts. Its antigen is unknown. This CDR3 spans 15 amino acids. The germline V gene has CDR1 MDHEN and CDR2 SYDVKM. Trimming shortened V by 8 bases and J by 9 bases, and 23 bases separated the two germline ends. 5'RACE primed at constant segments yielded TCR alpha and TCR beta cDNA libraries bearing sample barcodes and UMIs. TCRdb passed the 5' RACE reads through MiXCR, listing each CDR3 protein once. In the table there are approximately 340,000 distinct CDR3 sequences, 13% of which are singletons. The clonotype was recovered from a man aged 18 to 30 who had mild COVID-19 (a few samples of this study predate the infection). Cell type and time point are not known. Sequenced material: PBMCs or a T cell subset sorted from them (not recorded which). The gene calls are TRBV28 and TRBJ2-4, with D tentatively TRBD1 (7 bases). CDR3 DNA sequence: TGTGCCAGCGACGTAGGGTCGGGAGCAGGGGGCATTCAGTACTTC. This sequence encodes CASDVGSGAGGIQYF.